The source of this T cell receptor (beta chain) is a study of neurological immune-mediated disorders. The authors produced cDNA by 5'RACE using 10-nucleotide random UMIs. MiXCR, run by TCRdb on the 5' RACE reads, gives a single entry per CDR3 protein. The data hold 80,000 or so distinct CDR3 sequences, with about 9% observed a single time. Germline V lookup: CDR1 SGHRS, CDR2 YFSETQ. The CDR3 is made up of 15 amino acids. V lost 0 bases and J 2 bases, leaving 9 bases between the germline ends. For this clonotype: Its target is unknown.

General study findings and limits: Healthy controls had more TCR clonal expansion than multiple sclerosis, which showed the least, whereas HTLV-1-associated myelopathy showed the most.

Sequences were obtained from PBMCs. This chain links TRBV5-1 with TRBJ2-4; D is unresolved. This sequence originates from a man aged 50 or older in good health. The CDR3 coding sequence is TGCGCCAGCAGCTTGGAGGTCGCGCCCAAAAACATTCAGTACTTC. It codes for CASSLEVAPKNIQYF.